This TCR beta chain was identified during a study of naive and memory T cell subsets. Two oligonucleotides, mixed equimolar, formed the beta constant-region primer covering TRBC1 and TRBC2. The ligated cDNA underwent four PCR rounds using SP2 and nested alpha and beta constant-region primers. The cDNA 3' end received a ligated single-stranded oligonucleotide carrying the SP2 primer and a 12-nucleotide UMI. MiXCR, applied by TCRdb to the UMI-ligation and nested PCR reads, yields one record per CDR3 protein. The sample contains some 110,000 distinct CDR3 sequences, 13% to 15% of which appear only once. V was shortened by 4 bases and J by 2 bases, with 13 bases between the two germline ends. The CDR3 runs 15 residues. Germline V CDR1 and CDR2: SGDLS, YYNGEE. This clonotype was detected only a few times. Its cognate antigen is unknown. Study-level points and caveats: Expression changes during T cell differentiation may affect RNA-based TCR counts. A few larger clonotypes appeared in naive repertoires, especially CD8, possibly memory cells re-expressing CD45RA. Clonotypes are single alpha or beta chains, not paired receptors.

The sample consisted of naive CD8+ T cells from blood. The TCR sequence derives from a human donor in good health. The chain employs TRBV9 and TRBJ1-3; D perhaps matches TRBD1 (6 bases). CDR3 DNA sequence: TGTGCCAGCAGCCCAGCGGACAGCCCTGGAAACACCATATATTTT. Translated, it gives CASSPADSPGNTIYF.